This record looks at one T cell receptor beta chain sequence and its context. The antigen is undetermined. The V gene lost 1 base and the J gene lost 2 bases, with 12 bases spanning the gap. Looked up from germline, CDR1 is MDHEN and CDR2 is SYDVKM. This CDR3 has 16 amino acids. The record originates from a study of cytomegalovirus exposure and HLA in healthy donors. Study conclusions and caveats: Most TCR sequences were rare, but some public TCRs occurred in many donors. Some V segments could not be told apart, so they were left out, TRBV6-2 and TRBV6-3 among them.

Primers: 60 Vbeta forward and 13 Jbeta reverse. The assay was immunoSEQ multiplex PCR, and TCRdb's table has in-frame clones only and misses some. The sample yields fewer than 120,000 clones, approximately 84% seen once. Sequenced material: PBMCs. This receptor was taken from a man aged 40-49 years in good health and CMV-seronegative. J is TRBJ1-3 and V is TRBV28; possible D gene TRBD1, 6 bases. CDR3 sequence: CASSLLVGAAGNTIYF. CDR3 bases: TGTGCCAGCAGTTTATTGGTGGGGGCGGCTGGAAACACCATATATTTT.